The following is a T cell receptor (beta chain) sequence with its context. This sample was included in a study of technical replicates of blood from several donors. From germline, CDR1 is ENHRY and CDR2 SYGVKD. The V end lost 0 bases, the J end lost 2 bases, and 9 bases lay between the germline ends. The CDR3 has 15 amino acids. Method: immunoSEQ multiplex PCR; TCRdb's copy keeps in-frame clones and lacks some. The top ten clones hold less than 0.4% of a sample with about 97,000 clones, around 96% of them seen once. The chain is built from TRBV10-3 and TRBJ2-3; no firm D call. The specimen sequenced was T cells isolated from PBMCs. The clonotype was recovered from a human donor in good health. CDR3 protein: CAISESEVFTDTQYF. CDR3 in DNA: TGTGCCATCAGTGAGTCTGAGGTTTTCACAGATACGCAGTATTTT.